This T cell receptor beta chain was recorded in a study of a mutant IDH1 vaccine in newly diagnosed glioma. Whole-study context: Before enrollment, the patients had been treated with radiotherapy alone, temozolomide alone, or both together. Most of them had received both.

TCRdb's copy holds only in-frame clones and misses some; the assay was immunoSEQ multiplex PCR. Among tens of thousands of clones listed, 65% to 90% were seen once. Time point specified: baseline, week 1 (first vaccination visit). Treatment defined: pre-vaccination baseline after standard-of-care therapy. The donors' diagnosis was new WHO grade 3 or 4 astrocytoma that was IDH1-mutant and ATRX-lost. V lost 2 bases and J lost 8; bases outside the gene matches: 5. Looked up from germline, CDR1 is MNHNY and CDR2 is SVGAGI (reference sequence). This CDR3 contains 13 residues. Sequences were derived from PBMCs, sampled from a glioma patient treated with radiotherapy, temozolomide or both. The clonotype comes from a man in his thirties or forties with glioma. This chain links TRBV6-6 with TRBJ1-1; TRBD1 matches 7 bases. The CDR3 nucleotides read TGTGCCAGCAGTTACCGACCGACAGGGGAAGCTTTCTTT. This gives the protein CASSYRPTGEAFF.